This is a list of T cell receptor beta chains from one sample in a study of blood T cell repertoires in COVID-19. The assay was immunoSEQ multiplex PCR, and TCRdb's table has in-frame clones only and misses some. The profile covers approximately 300,000 clones, with around 90% appearing a single time and 2.2% taken by the ten largest. The sequencing sample was made of peripheral blood. The receptor source for this set is a woman in her fifties or sixties who had recovered from COVID-19. Both conserved end residues are part of each CDR3.

v_call cdr3_aa
TRBV6-2/TRBV6-3 CASSRDRGSAFSNQPQHF
TRBV4-2 CASSQDSLTEAFF
TRBV7-2 CASSLREGLNYNEQFF
TRBV9 CASSLGLENTEAFF
TRBV3-1/TRBV3-2 CASSRQTGGYNEQFF
TRBV9 CASSGPQGYTDTQYF
TRBV7-2 CASSLERNTEAFF
TRBV7-2 CASSLSLRVTNYGYTF
TRBV28 CASTQSGNTEAFF
TRBV27 CASSSTSTDNQPQHF
TRBV5-1 CASSLLTSGGFGNEQYF
TRBV25-1 CASSPGGVRYGYTF
TRBV5-6 CASSGLAGYEQYF
TRBV18 CASSPRQGLYEQYF
TRBV19 CASSIDQGASEQYF
TRBV5-6 CASSQTGINQPQHF
TRBV7-9 CASSLSGGYGYTF
TRBV19 CASKIQGVSTYGYTF
TRBV5-1 CASRWEEGTEAFF
TRBV24-1 CATSDQTRTAGNQPQHF
TRBV7-9 CASSTQFPYEQYF
TRBV6-5 CASSTGTGKAFF
TRBV11-2 CASSLDIGRTYEQYF
TRBV30 CAWSLAGSANYGYTF
TRBV13 CASSPSGGAYNEQFF
TRBV5-1 CASSSGQGGDEQFF
TRBV27 CASSPRGTGNEKLFF
TRBV30 CAGWGRGFTEAFF
TRBV18 CASSPRGTSGGKTYEQYF
TRBV29-1 CSATGTGGYQNYGYTF
TRBV28 CAFLDKDSDTQYF
TRBV5-8 CASSLGGSTYEQYF